Each of the 27 T cell receptor beta chains below was sequenced from the same sample in a study of OX40 agonist ivuxolimab in advanced cancers. The library came from the immunoSEQ multiplex PCR assay. The table comes from immuneACCESS by way of TCRdb, which keeps in-frame sequences with V and J called. Part of the clones is missing from these tables; in studies checked, under half for an unresolved V gene and the rest for unknown reasons. In this sample the table shows 25,000 to 30,000 clones, about 88% of which occur a single time. The ten largest account for approximately 20% of the sample. This sample comprised CD4+ or CD8+ T cells sorted from blood, obtained in a trial of the OX40 agonist ivuxolimab. The receptors were sampled from an adult with an advanced solid tumor such as melanoma, head and neck, liver or kidney cancer.

The gene calls are TRBV5-4 and TRBJ2-3, with D unclear. CDR1 and CDR2 (germline): SGHNT, YYREEE (reference sequence). V shed 4 bases and J shed 4 bases, with 16 bases lying between them. The CDR3 has 15 residues. In DNA, the CDR3 is TGTGCCAGCAGCACCGCCCAGGAAGGCCCAGATACGCAGTATTTT. Translated: CASSTAQEGPDTQYF.

The chain is built from TRBV11-3 and TRBJ1-1; possible D gene TRBD1, 5 bases. V was pared by 3 bases and J by 4 bases, with 12 bases between. Germline V gene data show CDR1 as SGHNT and CDR2 as YENEEA. The CDR3 totals 14 residues. CDR3 amino acids: CASSLGGVFTEAFF. CDR3 in DNA: TGTGCCAGCAGCTTGGGAGGGGTGTTCACTGAAGCTTTCTTT.

The chain links TRBV6-5 to TRBJ1-2; D is ambiguous. CDR3 length: 12 residues. The V gene lost 2 bases and the J gene lost 7 bases, with 8 bases spanning the gap. CDR1 is MNHEY and CDR2 is SVGAGI in the germline V gene. CDR3 bases: TGTGCCAGCAGTTACCTGGGCGGTGGCTACACCTTC. Amino acid sequence: CASSYLGGGYTF.

V usage is TRBV6-1 and J usage is TRBJ1-2, with D uncertain. This CDR3 comprises 15 residues. V lost 7 bases and J lost 2, with 17 bases in between. The germline V gene encodes CDR1 MNHNS and CDR2 SASEGT. The CDR3 reads CASKPGLEGNYGYTF. The CDR3 region has the DNA TGTGCCAGCAAACCCGGCCTCGAAGGGAACTATGGCTACACCTTC.

This clone was recorded once. The chain has TRBV7-3 and TRBJ2-2; possible D gene TRBD1, 5 bases. V lost 2 bases, J lost 7 bases, and 8 bases lay in between. Germline CDR1 SGHTA, CDR2 FQGTGA. CDR3 length: 13 residues. The CDR3 nucleotides read TGTGCCAGCAGCTTACAGGGCAGCGGGGAGCTGTTTTTT. As protein: CASSLQGSGELFF.

The chain couples TRBV7-9 to TRBJ2-7, with D perhaps matching TRBD1 (6 bases). This CDR3 region has 12 residues. V dropped 5 bases and J dropped 4 bases, with 9 bases sitting between them. Germline V gene lookup returns CDR1 SEHNR and CDR2 FQNEAQ (reference sequence). The CDR3, as DNA: TGTGCCAGCAGCAGTAGGGGGTACGAGCAGTACTTC. Residues: CASSSRGYEQYF. Complete variable domain (other parts from reference TRBV7-9 and TRBJ2-7): DTGVSQNPRHKITKRGQNVTFRCDPISEHNRLYWYRQTLGQGPEFLTYFQNEAQLEKSRLLSDRFSAERPKGSFSTLEIQRTEQGDSAMYLCASSSRGYEQYFGPGTRLTVT.

This chain joins TRBV13 and TRBJ2-1, with 7 bases fitting TRBD1. The trim removed 4 bases at V and 0 bases at J, leaving 6 bases unmatched. CDR1 and CDR2 (germline): PRHDT, FYEKMQ (reference sequence). The CDR3 loop spans 16 amino acids. The CDR3 coding sequence is TGTGCCAGCAGCTCCGGGACAGAAAGCTCCTACAATGAGCAGTTCTTC. Protein product: CASSSGTESSYNEQFF. Full variable domain (rest looked up from reference TRBV13 and TRBJ2-1): AAGVIQSPRHLIKEKRETATLKCYPIPRHDTVYWYQQGPGQDPQFLISFYEKMQSDKGSIPDRFSAQQFSDYHSELNMSSLELGDSALYFCASSSGTESSYNEQFFGPGTRLTVL.

This rearrangement joins TRBV7-6 to TRBJ2-1; TRBD2 matches 8 bases. J was trimmed by 8 bases and V by 4 bases; bases with no gene match: 10. The CDR3 sequence is 15 residues long. The germline V gene has CDR1 SGHVS and CDR2 FNYEAQ. Written as DNA, the CDR3 is TGTGCCAGCAGCTCCGGGACTAGAGGTAGCGATGAGCAGTTCTTC. Translation: CASSSGTRGSDEQFF.

The chain carries TRBV7-9 and TRBJ1-1, with D unclear. Germline CDR1 reads SEHNR; CDR2 reads FQNEAQ (reference sequence). The CDR3 totals 12 residues. Trimming took off 4 bases at V and 1 base at J, with 4 bases between the two ends. The CDR3 spells CASSWSNTEAFF. CDR3 bases: TGTGCCAGCAGCTGGTCGAACACTGAAGCTTTCTTT.

The chain links TRBV2 to TRBJ1-6; TRBD1 matches at 7 bases. From germline, CDR1 is SNHLY and CDR2 FYNNEI. J lost 0 bases, V lost 6 bases, and 8 bases had no gene match. CDR3 length: 17 residues. The CDR3 DNA is TGTGCCAGCAGCGGGGGGACAGTTAGCTCCTATAATTCACCCCTCCACTTT. This gives the protein CASSGGTVSSYNSPLHF.

V and J are TRBV28 and TRBJ2-2; no clear D. Germline V lookup: CDR1 MDHEN, CDR2 SYDVKM. The CDR3 is made up of 14 amino acids. Between the trimmed V and J ends, which lost 7 bases and 4 bases, there was a span of 13 bases. DNA for the CDR3: TGTGCCAGCACCTTAATGGGGATCACCGGGGAGCTGTTTTTT. Its protein product is CASTLMGITGELFF.

This chain uses TRBV19 with TRBJ2-3; TRBD2 might be the D (5 bases). CDR1 and CDR2 (germline): LNHDA, SQIVND (reference sequence). V lost 7 bases and J 4 bases, leaving 12 bases between the germline ends. CDR3 length equals 13 residues. The CDR3 here is CASTGVEADTQYF. CDR3 nucleotides: TGTGCCAGTACCGGGGTGGAGGCAGATACGCAGTATTTT. The entire variable domain, with the rest obtained from reference TRBV19 and TRBJ2-3, is as follows: DGGITQSPKYLFRKEGQNVTLSCEQNLNHDAMYWYRQDPGQGLRLIYYSQIVNDFQKGDIAEGYSVSREKKESFPLTVTSAQKNPTAFYLCASTGVEADTQYFGPGTRLTVL.

The rearrangement joins TRBV19 to TRBJ1-5; D gene ambiguous. The CDR3 is 14 amino acids. V was clipped by 0 bases and J by 7 bases, with 10 bases between them. Germline CDR1 is LNHDA and CDR2 is SQIVND (reference sequence). CDR3 protein: CASSIEGGGQPQHF. CDR3 in DNA: TGTGCCAGTAGTATAGAAGGAGGTGGGCAGCCCCAGCATTTT.

The genes are TRBV6-6 and TRBJ2-7, with D possibly being TRBD2 (5 bases). Germline V CDR1 and CDR2: MNHNY, SVGAGI (reference sequence). The CDR3 extends over 13 amino acids. V was pared by 6 bases and J by 3 bases, with 12 bases between. This CDR3 reads CASRPGKIYEQYF. The CDR3 DNA sequence: TGTGCCAGCAGGCCCGGGAAAATCTACGAGCAGTACTTC.

This rearrangement joins TRBV2 to TRBJ2-3, with 13 bases aligning to TRBD2. The J segment lost 13 bases and the V segment lost 8 bases, leaving 12 bases of the junction unmatched. The CDR3 spans 14 residues. CDR1 is SNHLY, CDR2 FYNNEI, per germline. CDR3 in DNA: TGTGCCAGCCAGACCGGGACTAGCGGGATCACGGAGTATTTT. This gives the protein CASQTGTSGITEYF.

This clone was picked up one time. V and J are TRBV7-8 and TRBJ2-7; either TRBD1 or TRBD2 may fit D (6 bases each). CDR3 length equals 14 residues. The germline V and J ends were trimmed by 5 bases and 7 bases, with 18 bases remaining between them. The germline CDR1 and CDR2 sequences are SGHVS and FQNEAQ. CDR3 nucleotides: TGTGCCAGCAGCCCCAGTGGGGGGCTTAGAGAGCAGTACTTC. Encoded protein: CASSPSGGLREQYF.

Comments on this clone: Other DNA sequences within the sample encode an identical CDR3. The V call is TRBV5-1, the J call TRBJ1-2; TRBD1 agrees at 12 bases. Germline V CDR1 and CDR2: SGHRS, YFSETQ. V gave up 3 bases and J gave up 7 bases; unmatched junction bases: 4. CDR3 length equals 14 residues. Written as DNA, the CDR3 is TGCGCCAGCAGCTCGGGACAGGGGGCTCTTGGCTACACCTTC. Translation: CASSSGQGALGYTF. Complete variable domain (other parts from reference TRBV5-1 and TRBJ1-2): KAGVTQTPRYLIKTRGQQVTLSCSPISGHRSVSWYQQTPGQGLQFLFEYFSETQRNKGNFPGRFSGRQFSNSRSEMNVSTLELGDSALYLCASSSGQGALGYTFGSGTRLTVV.

This clone showed up just once. This chain links TRBV7-9 with TRBJ1-4, with D unresolved. This CDR3 is built from 14 residues. CDR1 is SEHNR, CDR2 FQNEAQ, per germline (reference sequence). V gave up 3 bases and J gave up 0 bases, with 5 bases separating them. The CDR3 nucleotides read TGTGCCAGCAGCTTTAGCTCAACTAATGAAAAACTGTTTTTT. Residues: CASSFSSTNEKLFF. The full variable domain, completed using reference TRBV7-9 and TRBJ1-4, is DTGVSQNPRHKITKRGQNVTFRCDPISEHNRLYWYRQTLGQGPEFLTYFQNEAQLEKSRLLSDRFSAERPKGSFSTLEIQRTEQGDSAMYLCASSFSSTNEKLFFGSGTQLSVL.

This chain joins TRBV6-1 and TRBJ1-2, with D maybe TRBD1 (6 bases). V was trimmed by 6 bases and J by 0 bases, leaving 14 bases between them. This CDR3 comprises 15 residues. CDR1 MNHNS and CDR2 SASEGT come from the germline V gene. CDR3 DNA sequence: TGTGCCAGCAGCCCGACAGGTCCAGCTAACTATGGCTACACCTTC. It yields the protein CASSPTGPANYGYTF.

V and J are TRBV13 and TRBJ2-7; D perhaps matches TRBD1 (6 bases). The germline CDR1 and CDR2 sequences are PRHDT and FYEKMQ (reference sequence). V was shortened by 4 bases and J by 5 bases, with 12 bases between the two germline ends. The CDR3 covers 13 residues. The CDR3 region has the DNA TGTGCCAGCAGCTCCACAGGGTCCAACGAGCAGTACTTC. Translation: CASSSTGSNEQYF.

The chain links TRBV15 to TRBJ2-1, with D perhaps matching TRBD2 (5 bases). The CDR3 runs 17 residues. Trimming cost V 1 base and J 1 base, with 14 bases left between them. Germline values: CDR1 LNHNV, CDR2 YYDKDF (reference sequence). The CDR3 nucleotides are TGTGCCACCAGCAGAGTAATTGTAGCGATATCCTACAATGAGCAGTTCTTC. Amino acid sequence: CATSRVIVAISYNEQFF.

The rearrangement joins TRBV6-5 to TRBJ1-1, with D maybe TRBD1 (6 bases). The V end lost 5 bases, the J end lost 1 base, and 11 bases lay between the germline ends. This CDR3 contains 14 residues. In germline, CDR1 is MNHEY, CDR2 SVGAGI. In DNA, the CDR3 is TGTGCCAGCAGTAAGACAGGAAGGAACACTGAAGCTTTCTTT. Translated, it gives CASSKTGRNTEAFF.

The rearrangement joins TRBV11-3 to TRBJ2-7; D not resolved. V was pared by 3 bases and J by 3 bases, with 3 bases between. Germline V gene sequence: CDR1 SGHNT, CDR2 YENEEA. The CDR3 extends over 11 amino acids. CDR3 protein: CASSFYYEQYF. The DNA for the CDR3 is TGTGCCAGCAGCTTTTACTACGAGCAGTACTTC.

V is TRBV7-9 and J is TRBJ1-1; D unresolved. Looked up from germline, CDR1 is SEHNR and CDR2 is FQNEAQ (reference sequence). Trimming shortened V by 1 base and J by 2 bases, and 11 bases separated the two germline ends. The CDR3 covers 15 residues. Written as DNA, the CDR3 is TGTGCCAGCAGCTTAGGTGTCGGGGTCAACACTGAAGCTTTCTTT. Protein sequence: CASSLGVGVNTEAFF.

About this clone: Other DNA sequences in this specimen translate into the identical CDR3. CDR3 sequence: CASRPPGSYNEQFF. CDR3 coding DNA: TGTGCCAGCAGACCGCCGGGCTCCTACAATGAGCAGTTCTTC. The chain recombines TRBV28 with TRBJ2-1; D not resolved. The CDR3 is 14 residues long. V shed 6 bases and J shed 0 bases, with 9 bases lying between them. Germline V gene data show CDR1 as MDHEN and CDR2 as SYDVKM.

This sequence joins TRBV4-3 and TRBJ1-6; D remains unclear. Trimming took 5 bases from V and 8 from J, leaving 13 bases between them. The germline CDR1 and CDR2 sequences are LGHNA and YSLEER. CDR3 size: 14 residues. The CDR3 reads CASSRWAADSPLHF. CDR3 bases: TGCGCCAGCAGCAGATGGGCAGCCGATTCACCCCTCCACTTT.

The chain employs TRBV7-9 and TRBJ2-7; unclear D gene. There are 14 residues in the CDR3. Trimming took off 4 bases at V and 2 bases at J, with 12 bases between the two ends. Germline CDR1 and CDR2: SEHNR and FQNEAQ (reference sequence). The CDR3 reads CASSSDLKPYEQYF. As DNA, the CDR3 is TGTGCCAGCAGCTCTGACCTAAAGCCCTACGAGCAGTACTTC.